Listed here are 21 T cell receptor beta chains from one sample, sequenced in a study of T cells in Graves' hyperthyroidism and ophthalmopathy. From RNA transcripts, TCR beta CDR3 regions were amplified. RT-PCR in the first round (using the HTBI primer set) targeted the TCR CDR3. A single record per CDR3 protein comes from TCRdb applying MiXCR to the multiplex PCR reads. The sample holds about 690,000 distinct CDR3 sequences, about 18% seen once. The sample consisted of blood. These receptors all come from a man over 45 with Graves' hyperthyroidism.

This clonotype has a count of ten or more. The chain joins TRBV12-3 or TRBV12-4 to TRBJ2-3, with 7 bases aligning to TRBD1. The CDR3 covers 15 residues. The junction had 7 bases not matched to a gene; V was cut back by 3 bases and J by 4 bases. The CDR3 spells CASSLGQRWADTQYF. In DNA form, the CDR3 reads TGTGCCAGCAGTTTGGGACAGAGGTGGGCAGATACGCAGTATTTT.

In this sample, this clonotype turned up a few times. The J gene is TRBJ2-1, the V gene TRBV27; 7 bases agree with TRBD2. V was pared by 6 bases and J by 9 bases, with 8 bases of the junction left unmatched. The CDR3 spans 13 residues. The germline V gene has CDR1 MNHEY and CDR2 SMNVEV (reference sequence). The CDR3 nucleotides read TGTGCCAGCAGACCAATAGCGGGCTTTGAGCAGTTCTTC. Residues: CASRPIAGFEQFF.

This clonotype was found a few times. V gene TRBV28 combines with J gene TRBJ2-3; D may correspond to TRBD1 or TRBD2 (6 bases each). Looked up from germline, CDR1 is MDHEN and CDR2 is SYDVKM. V gave up 4 bases and J gave up 0 bases, with 11 bases separating them. The CDR3 loop spans 15 amino acids. The CDR3 coding sequence is TGTGCCAGCAGTTATACAGGGACTAGCACAGATACGCAGTATTTT. This translates into CASSYTGTSTDTQYF.

This clonotype was counted ten times or more. The chain employs TRBV2 and TRBJ2-3; 7 bases line up with TRBD2. The CDR3 is 14 amino acids. The V and J ends lost 0 bases and 3 bases, in that order; junction bases with no gene match: 0. In germline, CDR1 is SNHLY, CDR2 FYNNEI. CDR3 region: CASSEAGRTDTQYF. The CDR3 coding sequence is TGTGCCAGCAGTGAAGCCGGGAGGACAGATACGCAGTATTTT.

This clonotype was seen many times. The chain combines TRBV7-2 with TRBJ2-5, with 10 bases fitting TRBD1. CDR1 SGHTA and CDR2 FQGNSA come from the germline V gene. This CDR3 has 16 amino acids. The junction had 5 bases not matched to a gene; V was cut back by 1 base and J by 3 bases. The CDR3 region is CASSLGTGTGEETQYF. Here the CDR3 DNA reads TGTGCCAGCAGCTTAGGCACCGGGACAGGGGAAGAGACCCAGTACTTC. The full variable domain, its missing parts supplied by reference TRBV7-2 and TRBJ2-5, is GAGVSQSPSNKVTEKGKDVELRCDPISGHTALYWYRQSLGQGLEFLIYFQGNSAPDKSGLPSDRFSAERTGGSVSTLTIQRTQQEDSAVYLCASSLGTGTGEETQYFGPGTRLLVL.

With regard to this clonotype: This may arise from a read error, as a much more abundant clone is one base away. Since no conserved phenylalanine or tryptophan closes the CDR3, a read error is the likely cause. The rearrangement links TRBV2 to TRBJ2-7; D is unclear. The CDR3 is 12 amino acids. Deletions cut 4 bases from V and 1 base from J, with 5 bases between. CDR1 is SNHLY, CDR2 FYNNEI, per germline. The CDR3 sequence: CASSGVSYEQYS. The CDR3 bases are TGTGCCAGCAGTGGGGTATCCTACGAGCAGTACTCC.

The chain carries TRBV15 and TRBJ1-5, with D tentatively TRBD1 (5 bases). Trimming took off 2 bases at V and 5 bases at J, with 19 bases between the two ends. CDR3 length: 17 residues. The V gene's germline CDR1 is LNHNV and CDR2 YYDKDF (reference sequence). CDR3 sequence reads: CATSRLTRGGGHQPQHF. CDR3 nucleotide sequence: TGTGCCACCAGCAGACTAACTCGGGGGGGAGGGCATCAGCCCCAGCATTTT.

This clonotype was found a few times. This chain uses TRBV7-9 with TRBJ2-3, with D perhaps TRBD1 or TRBD2 (6 bases each). V gave up 3 bases and J gave up 2 bases, with 15 bases separating them. Germline values: CDR1 SEHNR, CDR2 FQNEAQ (reference sequence). This CDR3 region has 16 residues. The chain's CDR3 is CASSFFGTGATDTQYF. In DNA, the CDR3 is TGTGCCAGCAGCTTCTTTGGGACGGGGGCCACAGATACGCAGTATTTT.

The table lists this clonotype with many counts. The V gene is TRBV27, the J gene TRBJ2-2; D tentatively fits TRBD1 or TRBD2 (5 bases each). There are 15 residues in the CDR3. Per the germline V gene, CDR1 is MNHEY and CDR2 is SMNVEV (reference sequence). Trimming removed 1 base from V and 7 bases from J, with 13 bases in between. The CDR3 loop reads CASSLFAGSFGELFF. In DNA, the CDR3 is TGTGCCAGCAGTTTATTTGCAGGGAGTTTCGGGGAGCTGTTTTTT.

The V gene is TRBV15, the J gene TRBJ1-1; D remains unclear. CDR3 size: 14 residues. Germline assignment: CDR1 LNHNV and CDR2 YYDKDF (reference sequence). Trimming cost V 3 bases and J 1 base, with 9 bases left between them. The DNA for the CDR3 is TGTGCCACCAGCAGGCCGGGCGAGAACACTGAAGCTTTCTTT. Protein product: CATSRPGENTEAFF.

The chain's CDR3 is CATSGGTAGELFF. The CDR3 DNA sequence: TGTGCCACCAGTGGGGGGACGGCCGGGGAGCTGTTTTTT. The J gene is TRBJ2-2, the V gene TRBV24-1, with D perhaps being TRBD1 or TRBD2 (5 bases each). V was shortened by 5 bases and J by 6 bases, with 9 bases between the two germline ends. Germline assignment: CDR1 KGHDR and CDR2 SFDVKD. The CDR3 totals 13 residues.

This clonotype was counted at least ten times. This rearrangement joins TRBV28 to TRBJ1-2; the match to TRBD1 covers 8 bases. The V gene's germline CDR1 is MDHEN and CDR2 SYDVKM. The V gene end was trimmed by 5 bases and the J gene end by 8 bases; junction bases not matched to a gene: 4. This CDR3 has 12 amino acids. CDR3 bases: TGTGCCAGCAGTGGACAGGGTGGGGGCTACACCTTC. It codes for CASSGQGGGYTF.

The chain links TRBV10-2 to TRBJ1-2; D not resolved. Germline CDR1 and CDR2: WSHSY and SAAADI. CDR3 size: 18 residues. The V end was cut by 3 bases, the J end by 0 bases, with 20 bases between. CDR3 in amino acids: CASSDPHRSGYTNYGYTF. CDR3 bases: TGCGCCAGCAGTGACCCTCACCGGTCGGGATATACTAACTATGGCTACACCTTC.

This clonotype turned up a few times. The genes are TRBV27 and TRBJ2-2; D not certain. Trimming took 2 bases from V and 0 from J, leaving 7 bases between them. Germline CDR1 and CDR2: MNHEY and SMNVEV (reference sequence). The CDR3 is made up of 15 amino acids. As DNA, the CDR3 is TGTGCCAGCAGTTTACTCAATTCGAACACCGGGGAGCTGTTTTTT. This encodes CASSLLNSNTGELFF.

The sample holds many counts of this clonotype. V is TRBV2 and J is TRBJ1-5, with 9 bases identical to TRBD1. Germline CDR1 and CDR2: SNHLY and FYNNEI. The CDR3 loop spans 14 amino acids. The ends lost 3 bases at V and 7 bases at J; junction bases unmatched: 4. The CDR3 loop reads CASSEGQGVQPQHF. CDR3 nucleotide sequence: TGTGCCAGCAGTGAGGGACAGGGTGTGCAGCCCCAGCATTTT.

The table lists this clonotype with a few counts. This chain connects TRBV6-2 or TRBV6-3 to TRBJ2-6; 10 bases agree with TRBD1. The CDR3 runs to 18 residues. Germline loops: CDR1 MNHEY, CDR2 SVGEGT. V trimming: 5 bases; J trimming: 1 base; junction bases outside the gene matches: 8. This CDR3 is CASSTRQGAGSGANVLTF. The DNA of the CDR3 is TGTGCCAGCAGTACGCGACAGGGGGCTGGATCTGGGGCCAACGTCCTGACTTTC.

The table lists this clonotype with many counts. The chain is built from TRBV7-2 and TRBJ1-1; D remains ambiguous. V lost 3 bases, J lost 5 bases, and 10 bases lay in between. CDR3 size: 13 residues. Germline V CDR1 and CDR2: SGHTA, FQGNSA. The CDR3 loop reads CASSFGDYTEAFF. The CDR3 bases are TGTGCCAGCAGCTTCGGGGATTATACTGAAGCTTTCTTT.

Note on this clonotype: A read error may account for a junction end that differs from germline. The chain links TRBV11-2 to TRBJ2-1, with TRBD2 matching over 7 bases. Germline V gene lookup returns CDR1 SGHAT and CDR2 FQNNGV. This CDR3 region has 15 residues. CDR3: CACSSLAEFNNEQFF. DNA for the CDR3: TGTGCCTGCAGCTCCCTAGCGGAGTTTAACAATGAGCAGTTCTTC.

CDR3 region: CAWGRDSSLTGELFF. CDR3 in DNA: TGTGCCTGGGGAAGGGACAGTTCCCTAACCGGGGAGCTGTTTTTT. This chain uses TRBV30 with TRBJ2-2, with 7 bases identical to TRBD1. From germline, CDR1 is GTSNPN and CDR2 SVGIG (reference sequence). The CDR3 runs to 15 residues. Trimming at V came to 5 bases and at J to 5 bases, leaving 11 bases not matched to a gene. Together with reference TRBV30 and TRBJ2-2, the CDR3 gives the full variable domain: SQTIHQWPATLVQPVGSPLSLECTVEGTSNPNLYWYRQAAGRGLQLLFYSVGIGQISSEVPQNLSASRPQDRQFILSSKKLLLSDSGFYLCAWGRDSSLTGELFFGEGSRLTVL.

The CDR3 DNA reads as TGTGCCAGCAGTGCCAGAGGCCCCTATGGCTACACCTTC. It specifies CASSARGPYGYTF. The chain has TRBV28 and TRBJ1-2; no clear D gene. V shed 5 bases and J shed 4 bases, with 11 bases lying between them. The CDR3 runs to 13 residues. CDR1 is MDHEN and CDR2 is SYDVKM in the germline V gene.

The table lists this clonotype with many counts. The genes are TRBV7-9 and TRBJ2-6, with 7 bases fitting TRBD1. CDR1 SEHNR and CDR2 FQNEAQ come from the germline V gene (reference sequence). The CDR3 is 17 residues long. With V trimmed by 5 bases and J by 0 bases, 7 bases remained unmatched. CDR3: CASSGRQGSSGANVLTF. The CDR3 DNA is TGTGCCAGCAGCGGACGACAGGGTAGCTCTGGGGCCAACGTCCTGACTTTC.